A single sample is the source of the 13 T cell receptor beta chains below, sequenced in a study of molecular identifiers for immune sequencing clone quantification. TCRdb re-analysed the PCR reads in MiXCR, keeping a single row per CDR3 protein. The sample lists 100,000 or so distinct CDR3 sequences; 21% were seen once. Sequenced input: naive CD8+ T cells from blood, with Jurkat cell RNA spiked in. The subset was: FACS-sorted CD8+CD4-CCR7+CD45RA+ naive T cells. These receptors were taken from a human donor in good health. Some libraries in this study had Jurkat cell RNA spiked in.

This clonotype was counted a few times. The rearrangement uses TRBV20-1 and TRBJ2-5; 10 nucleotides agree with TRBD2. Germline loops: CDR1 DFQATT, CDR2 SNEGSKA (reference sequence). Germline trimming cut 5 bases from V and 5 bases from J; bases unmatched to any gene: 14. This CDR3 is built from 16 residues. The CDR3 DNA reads TGCAGTGCTCGGGCTAGCGGGAGCATGGCCACTGAGACCCAGTACTTC. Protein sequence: CSARASGSMATETQYF.

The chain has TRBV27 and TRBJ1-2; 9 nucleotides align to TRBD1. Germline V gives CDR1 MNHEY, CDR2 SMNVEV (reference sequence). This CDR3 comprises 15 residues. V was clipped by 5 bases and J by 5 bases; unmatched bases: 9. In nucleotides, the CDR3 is TGTGCCAGCAGTATCCGACAGGGGGGGGGGTATGGCTACACCTTC. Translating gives CASSIRQGGGYGYTF.

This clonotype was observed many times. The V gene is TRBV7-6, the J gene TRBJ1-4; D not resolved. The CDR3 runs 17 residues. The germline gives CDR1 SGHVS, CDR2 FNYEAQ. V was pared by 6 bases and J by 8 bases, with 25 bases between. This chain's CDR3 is CASSPIWGAGNGEKLFF. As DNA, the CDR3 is TGTGCCAGCAGTCCCATTTGGGGAGCAGGAAACGGGGAAAAACTGTTTTTT.

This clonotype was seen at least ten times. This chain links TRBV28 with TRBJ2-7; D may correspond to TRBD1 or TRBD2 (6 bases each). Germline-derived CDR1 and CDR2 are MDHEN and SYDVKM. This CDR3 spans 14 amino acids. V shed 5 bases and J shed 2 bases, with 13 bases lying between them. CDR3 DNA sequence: TGTGCCAGCAGTCAACCCGGGGGCCCCTACGAGCAGTACTTC. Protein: CASSQPGGPYEQYF.

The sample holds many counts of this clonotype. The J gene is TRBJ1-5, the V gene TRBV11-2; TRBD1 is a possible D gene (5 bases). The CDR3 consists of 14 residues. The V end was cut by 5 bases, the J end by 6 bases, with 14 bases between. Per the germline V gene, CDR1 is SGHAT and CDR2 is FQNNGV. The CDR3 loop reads CASSLGGVGQPQHF. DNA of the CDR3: TGTGCCAGCAGCCTAGGAGGGGTGGGTCAGCCCCAGCATTTT.

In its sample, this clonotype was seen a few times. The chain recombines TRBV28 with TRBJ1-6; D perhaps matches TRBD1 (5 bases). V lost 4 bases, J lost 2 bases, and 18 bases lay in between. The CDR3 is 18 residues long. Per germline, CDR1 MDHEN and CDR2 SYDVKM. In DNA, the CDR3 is TGTGCCAGCAGTTGGGGCGCAACAACCTCTCCCTATAATTCACCCCTCCACTTT. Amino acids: CASSWGATTSPYNSPLHF.

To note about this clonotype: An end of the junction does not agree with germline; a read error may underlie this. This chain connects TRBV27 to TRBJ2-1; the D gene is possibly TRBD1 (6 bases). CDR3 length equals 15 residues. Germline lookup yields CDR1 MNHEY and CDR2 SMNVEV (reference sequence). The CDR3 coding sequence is TGTGCCAGCAGCATAACAGGGTTCTCCTACAATGAGCAGCTCTTC. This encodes CASSITGFSYNEQLF.

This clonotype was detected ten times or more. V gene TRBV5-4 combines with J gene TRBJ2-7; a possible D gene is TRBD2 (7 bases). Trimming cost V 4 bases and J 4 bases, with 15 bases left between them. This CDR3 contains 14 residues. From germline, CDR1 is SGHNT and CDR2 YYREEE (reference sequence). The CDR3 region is CASSPVRGAYEQYF. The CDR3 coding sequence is TGTGCCAGCAGCCCGGTTCGGGGGGCATACGAGCAGTACTTC.

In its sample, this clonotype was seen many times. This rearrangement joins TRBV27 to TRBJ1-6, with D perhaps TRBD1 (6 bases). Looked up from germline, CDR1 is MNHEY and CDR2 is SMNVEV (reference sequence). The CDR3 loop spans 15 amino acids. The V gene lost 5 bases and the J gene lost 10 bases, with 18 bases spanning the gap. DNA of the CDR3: TGTGCCAGCAGTCCCCCAGGAGGGGGAGGCTCACCCCTCCACTTT. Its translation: CASSPPGGGGSPLHF.

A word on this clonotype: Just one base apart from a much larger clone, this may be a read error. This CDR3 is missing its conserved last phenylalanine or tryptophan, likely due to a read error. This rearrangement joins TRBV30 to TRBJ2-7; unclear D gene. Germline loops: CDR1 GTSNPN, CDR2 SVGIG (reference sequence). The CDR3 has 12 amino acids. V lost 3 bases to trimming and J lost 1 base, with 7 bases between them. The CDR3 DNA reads TGTGCCTGGAGCACACATTCCTACGAGCAGTACCTC. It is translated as CAWSTHSYEQYL.

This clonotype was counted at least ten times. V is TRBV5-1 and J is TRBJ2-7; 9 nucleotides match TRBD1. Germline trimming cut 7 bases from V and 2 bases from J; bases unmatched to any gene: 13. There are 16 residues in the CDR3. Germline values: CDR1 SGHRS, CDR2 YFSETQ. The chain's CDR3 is CASAPGTGSGPYEQYF. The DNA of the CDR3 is TGCGCCAGCGCCCCCGGGACAGGGTCCGGCCCCTACGAGCAGTACTTC.

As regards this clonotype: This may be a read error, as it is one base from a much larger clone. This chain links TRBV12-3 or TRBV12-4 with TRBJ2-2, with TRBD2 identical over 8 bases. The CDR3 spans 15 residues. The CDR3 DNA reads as TGTGCCAGCAGTCCCCCGGGGGGGAACACCAGGGAGCTGTTTTTT. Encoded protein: CASSPPGGNTRELFF.

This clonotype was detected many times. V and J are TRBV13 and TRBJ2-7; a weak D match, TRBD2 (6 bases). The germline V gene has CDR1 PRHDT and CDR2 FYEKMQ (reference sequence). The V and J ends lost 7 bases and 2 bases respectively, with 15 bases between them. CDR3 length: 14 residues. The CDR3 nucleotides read TGTGCCAGCACCGCCAGGGAGGAGGCCTACGAGCAGTACTTC. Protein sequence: CASTAREEAYEQYF.